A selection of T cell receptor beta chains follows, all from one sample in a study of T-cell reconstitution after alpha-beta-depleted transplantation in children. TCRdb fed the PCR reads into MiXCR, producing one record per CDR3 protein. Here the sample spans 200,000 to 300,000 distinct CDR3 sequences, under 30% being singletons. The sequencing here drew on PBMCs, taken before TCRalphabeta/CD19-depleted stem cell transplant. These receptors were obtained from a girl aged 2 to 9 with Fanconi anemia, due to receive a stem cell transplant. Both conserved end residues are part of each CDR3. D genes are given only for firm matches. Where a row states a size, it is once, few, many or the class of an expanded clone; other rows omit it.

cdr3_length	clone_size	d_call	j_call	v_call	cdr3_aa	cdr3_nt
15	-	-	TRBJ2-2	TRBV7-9	CASRPTKWDTGELFF	TGTGCCAGCAGACCGACTAAGTGGGACACCGGGGAGCTGTTTTTT
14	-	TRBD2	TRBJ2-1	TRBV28	CASSFFPAGGEQFF	TGTGCCAGCAGTTTTTTCCCGGCGGGAGGCGAGCAGTTCTTC
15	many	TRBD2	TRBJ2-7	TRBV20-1	CSARDFGLGSYEQYF	TGCAGTGCTAGAGATTTCGGACTAGGCTCCTACGAGCAGTACTTC
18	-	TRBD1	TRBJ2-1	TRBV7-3	CASSLTTGDARIYNEQFF	TGTGCCAGCAGCTTAACGACAGGGGACGCCCGGATCTACAATGAGCAGTTCTTC
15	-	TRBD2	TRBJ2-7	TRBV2	CASNLAGGPSGEQYF	TGTGCCAGCAACCTAGCGGGAGGGCCCTCGGGTGAGCAGTACTTC
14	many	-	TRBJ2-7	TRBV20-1	CSASFSSSSYEQYF	TGCAGTGCTAGTTTTAGCAGCAGCTCCTACGAGCAGTACTTC
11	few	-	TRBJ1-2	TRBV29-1	CSVGGSYGYTF	TGCAGCGTTGGAGGGAGCTATGGCTACACCTTC
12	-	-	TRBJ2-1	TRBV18	CASSGGSDEQFF	TGTGCCAGCTCAGGGGGGTCCGATGAGCAGTTCTTC
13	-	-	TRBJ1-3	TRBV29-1	CSAEYASGNTIYF	TGCAGCGCCGAGTACGCCTCTGGAAACACCATATATTTT
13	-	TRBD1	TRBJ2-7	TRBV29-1	CSVTGETSYEQYF	TGCAGCGTAACAGGGGAAACCTCCTACGAGCAGTACTTC
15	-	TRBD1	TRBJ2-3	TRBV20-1	CSASPGQGRSDTQYF	TGCAGTGCTAGTCCGGGACAGGGTCGATCGGATACGCAGTATTTT
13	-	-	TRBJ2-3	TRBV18	CASSRSSPDTQYF	TGTGCCAGCTCACGGTCCTCACCAGATACGCAGTATTTT
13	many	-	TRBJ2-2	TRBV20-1	CSARETLPGELFF	TGCAGTGCTAGGGAGACTCTCCCCGGGGAGCTGTTTTTT
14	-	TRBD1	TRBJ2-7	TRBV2	CASRVDRGTYEQYF	TGTGCCAGCAGGGTAGACAGGGGAACCTACGAGCAGTACTTC
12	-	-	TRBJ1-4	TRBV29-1	CSVESRGRGLFF	TGCAGCGTTGAATCTCGGGGAAGAGGACTGTTTTTT
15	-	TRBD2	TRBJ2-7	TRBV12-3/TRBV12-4	CASSFQRGAHYEQYF	TGTGCCAGCAGTTTCCAGCGGGGGGCCCACTACGAGCAGTACTTC
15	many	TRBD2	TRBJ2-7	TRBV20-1	CSARDPSGLPYEQYF	TGCAGTGCTAGAGATCCTAGCGGGTTGCCCTACGAGCAGTACTTC
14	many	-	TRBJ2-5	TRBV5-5	CASRDFRVPETQYF	TGTGCCAGCAGGGACTTCAGGGTTCCAGAGACCCAGTACTTC
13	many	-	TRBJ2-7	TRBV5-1	CASSLGGGDEQYF	TGCGCCAGCAGCTTGGGGGGAGGAGACGAGCAGTACTTC
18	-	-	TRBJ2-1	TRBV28	CASSLRGQGGSSYNEQFF	TGTGCCAGCAGTTTACGCGGCCAAGGAGGGAGCTCCTACAATGAGCAGTTCTTC
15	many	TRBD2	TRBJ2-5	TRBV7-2	CASSRTSGRDETQYF	TGTGCCAGCAGCCGGACTAGCGGGAGAGACGAGACCCAGTACTTC
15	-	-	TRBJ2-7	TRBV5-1	CASSLQTGRGYEQYF	TGCGCCAGCAGCCTACAGACAGGGAGGGGCTACGAGCAGTACTTC
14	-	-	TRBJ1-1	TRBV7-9	CASSYDRLNTEAFF	TGTGCCAGCAGCTATGACAGGCTGAACACTGAAGCTTTCTTT
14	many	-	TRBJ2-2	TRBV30	CAWSVGRSTGELFF	TGTGCCTGGAGTGTCGGCAGATCCACCGGGGAGCTGTTTTTT
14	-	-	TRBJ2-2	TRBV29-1	CSVSLVANTGELFF	TGCAGCGTGTCCCTCGTGGCGAACACCGGGGAGCTGTTTTTT
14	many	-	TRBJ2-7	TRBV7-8	CASSLKEGNYEQYF	TGTGCCAGCAGCTTAAAGGAGGGGAACTACGAGCAGTACTTC
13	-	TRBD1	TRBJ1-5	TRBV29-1	CSVGRGRNQPQHF	TGCAGCGTTGGCAGGGGGAGAAATCAGCCCCAGCATTTT
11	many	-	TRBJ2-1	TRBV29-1	CSATDYNEQFF	TGCAGCGCCACGGACTACAATGAGCAGTTCTTC
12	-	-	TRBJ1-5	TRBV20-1	CSARVLGSKSHF	TGCAGTGCTAGAGTTTTGGGCAGTAAGTCACATTTT
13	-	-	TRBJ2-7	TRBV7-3	CASSLMAKYEQYF	TGTGCCAGCAGCTTAATGGCAAAGTACGAGCAGTACTTC
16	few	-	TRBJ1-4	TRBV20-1	CSATRGPGQLDEKLFF	TGCAGTGCTACCAGGGGTCCGGGACAACTCGATGAAAAACTGTTTTTT
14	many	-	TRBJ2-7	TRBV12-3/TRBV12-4	CASSFGPASYEQYF	TGTGCCAGCAGTTTTGGCCCTGCCTCCTACGAGCAGTACTTC
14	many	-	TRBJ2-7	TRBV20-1	CSAGGRLHTYEQYF	TGCAGTGCCGGTGGACGCCTCCACACCTACGAGCAGTACTTC
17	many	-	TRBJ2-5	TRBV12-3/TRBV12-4	CASSLSPAGDLQETQYF	TGTGCCAGCAGTTTGAGTCCTGCAGGGGACCTTCAAGAGACCCAGTACTTC
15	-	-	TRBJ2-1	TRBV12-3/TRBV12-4	CASSLTGEVYNEQFF	TGTGCCAGCAGTTTAACGGGGGAGGTCTACAATGAGCAGTTCTTC
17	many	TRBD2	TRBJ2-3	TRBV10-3	CAISESRTSGRGDTQYF	TGTGCCATCAGTGAGTCTAGGACTAGCGGGAGAGGGGATACGCAGTATTTT
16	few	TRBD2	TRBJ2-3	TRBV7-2	CASSLPGTSGGNTQYF	TGTGCCAGCAGCTTGCCCGGGACTAGCGGGGGGAATACGCAGTATTTT
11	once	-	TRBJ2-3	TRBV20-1	CSARHPRGQYF	TGCAGTGCTAGACACCCGCGTGGGCAGTATTTT
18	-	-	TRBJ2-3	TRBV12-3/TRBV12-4	CASSLYPPGFRLADTQYF	TGTGCCAGCAGTTTGTACCCTCCCGGATTCCGGCTCGCAGATACGCAGTATTTT
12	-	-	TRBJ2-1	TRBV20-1	CSARSLNNEQFF	TGCAGTGCTAGATCCCTAAACAATGAGCAGTTCTTC
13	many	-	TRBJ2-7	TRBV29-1	CSVLTVISYEQYF	TGCAGCGTTTTGACAGTGATCTCCTACGAGCAGTACTTC
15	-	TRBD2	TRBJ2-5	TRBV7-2	CASSPNPGLGETQYF	TGTGCCAGCAGCCCCAACCCGGGACTAGGGGAGACCCAGTACTTC
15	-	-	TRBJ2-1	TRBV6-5	CASSYGRLPYNEQFF	TGTGCCAGCAGTTACGGGAGACTTCCTTACAATGAGCAGTTCTTC
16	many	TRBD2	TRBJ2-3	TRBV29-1	CSVQGLAGVGTDTQYF	TGCAGCGTTCAGGGACTAGCGGGAGTTGGCACAGATACGCAGTATTTT
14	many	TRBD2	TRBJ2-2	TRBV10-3	CAITATSDTGELFF	TGTGCCATTACCGCAACTAGCGACACCGGGGAGCTGTTTTTT
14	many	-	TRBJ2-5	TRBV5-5	CASSLGRPGETQYF	TGTGCCAGCAGCTTGGGTAGACCTGGGGAGACCCAGTACTTC
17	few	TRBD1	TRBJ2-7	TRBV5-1	CASGTGSLISRSYEQYF	TGCGCCAGCGGGACAGGGAGTTTAATATCGCGCTCCTACGAGCAGTACTTC
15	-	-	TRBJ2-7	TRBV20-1	CSARVADGLSYEQYF	TGCAGTGCTAGAGTAGCGGACGGACTCTCCTACGAGCAGTACTTC
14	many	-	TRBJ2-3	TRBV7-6	CASSLAQETDTQYF	TGTGCCAGCAGCTTAGCCCAGGAGACAGATACGCAGTATTTT